These 19 T cell receptor beta chains share one sample of origin, sequenced in a study of cytomegalovirus exposure and HLA in healthy donors. PCR was performed using 60 Vbeta and 13 Jbeta primers. Repertoires were generated with immunoSEQ multiplex PCR, while TCRdb's copy carries only in-frame clones and drops some. The table records roughly 150,000 clones, about 75% of them present only once. The sample comprised PBMCs. These receptor sequences come from a man between 18 and 29 years old in good health and CMV-seropositive.

This chain joins TRBV14 and TRBJ1-1, with D possibly TRBD1 on 6 matching bases. Germline loops: CDR1 SGHDN, CDR2 FVKESK. The germline V and J ends were trimmed by 6 bases and 1 base, with 18 bases remaining between them. The CDR3 length is 16 residues. The CDR3: CASSRLTGLENTEAFF. The CDR3 region has the DNA TGTGCCAGCAGTCGATTAACAGGGTTGGAGAACACTGAAGCTTTCTTT.

The V call is TRBV2, the J call TRBJ1-5; possible D gene TRBD1, 5 bases. This CDR3 has 13 amino acids. V shed 7 bases and J shed 1 base, with 8 bases lying between them. Germline V gene data show CDR1 as SNHLY and CDR2 as FYNNEI. The CDR3 protein is CASTWGSNQPQHF. The CDR3 nucleotides read TGTGCCAGCACATGGGGCAGCAATCAGCCCCAGCATTTT.

The V and J genes are TRBV10-2 and TRBJ2-5; 8 bases are shared with TRBD1. Germline lookup yields CDR1 WSHSY and CDR2 SAAADI. The length of the CDR3 is 14 residues. V lost 6 bases, J lost 5 bases, and 8 bases stayed unmatched. This CDR3 reads CASSTDRVGETQYF. The CDR3 DNA is TGCGCCAGCAGCACGGACAGGGTGGGGGAGACCCAGTACTTC.

The V and J genes are TRBV5-4 and TRBJ2-3, with D maybe TRBD1 (6 bases). This CDR3 is 15 amino acids long. Per germline, CDR1 SGHNT and CDR2 YYREEE (reference sequence). Trimming pared 2 bases from V and 3 bases from J, leaving 13 bases between. The CDR3, as DNA: TGTGCCAGCAGCTTCTCACAGGGTTTTACAGATACGCAGTATTTT. Residues: CASSFSQGFTDTQYF.

This chain connects TRBV28 to TRBJ2-1; tentative D call: TRBD1 (5 bases). The V and J ends lost 6 bases and 3 bases respectively, with 15 bases between them. Germline CDR1 MDHEN, CDR2 SYDVKM. CDR3 length: 15 amino acids. CDR3 in DNA: TGTGCCAGCAGCCCGACAGTCCGGTACTACAATGAGCAGTTCTTC. Its protein is CASSPTVRYYNEQFF.

This chain joins TRBV7-9 and TRBJ2-7, with 7 bases lining up with TRBD1. CDR3 length: 14 amino acids. Germline V gene lookup returns CDR1 SEHNR and CDR2 FQNEAQ (reference sequence). The J segment lost 6 bases and the V segment lost 3 bases, leaving 8 bases of the junction unmatched. This CDR3 reads CASSLDEGAGEQYV. DNA of the CDR3: TGTGCCAGCAGCTTGGATGAGGGGGCTGGCGAGCAGTACGTC.

This chain uses TRBV2 with TRBJ2-1; D remains ambiguous. V was shortened by 1 base and J by 0 bases, with 7 bases between the two germline ends. The CDR3 covers 15 residues. The germline V gene encodes CDR1 SNHLY and CDR2 FYNNEI. CDR3 sequence (DNA): TGTGCCAGCAGTGAAGGGTACAGCTCCTACAATGAGCAGTTCTTC. It translates to CASSEGYSSYNEQFF.

The chain employs TRBV6-4 and TRBJ2-3; D remains ambiguous. Germline V gives CDR1 MRHNA, CDR2 SNTAGT. Trimming stripped 2 bases from V and 2 bases from J, with 8 bases between. This CDR3 has 14 residues. The CDR3 protein is CASSDGQNTDTQYF. The CDR3 DNA reads TGTGCCAGCAGTGACGGTCAGAACACAGATACGCAGTATTTT.

The chain uses TRBV5-8 and TRBJ2-5; 12 bases agree with TRBD1. Germline lookup yields CDR1 SGHTS and CDR2 YDEGEE. The CDR3 consists of 14 residues. Unmatched junction bases numbered 7, after V lost 8 bases and J lost 5 bases. CDR3 amino acids: CARAGQGARETQYF. CDR3 in DNA: TGTGCCAGGGCGGGACAGGGGGCGCGGGAGACCCAGTACTTC.

V gene TRBV6-1 combines with J gene TRBJ2-7; D ambiguous. Trimming cost V 3 bases and J 3 bases, with 18 bases left between them. CDR3 length equals 16 residues. Germline V gene lookup returns CDR1 MNHNS and CDR2 SASEGT. CDR3 sequence (DNA): TGTGCCAGCAGTGACCCCGGAGTTAAGGCTCTCTACGAGCAGTACGTC. Protein sequence: CASSDPGVKALYEQYV.

The sample holds a few counts of this clone. The J gene is TRBJ1-5, the V gene TRBV2; weak D call: TRBD1 (5 bases). Germline assignment: CDR1 SNHLY and CDR2 FYNNEI. V was clipped by 3 bases and J by 11 bases, with 20 bases between them. The CDR3 sequence is 15 residues long. The CDR3 is CASSDSPWGVSAQHF. In nucleotides, the CDR3 is TGTGCCAGCAGTGATTCCCCCTGGGGGGTATCGGCCCAGCATTTT. Looking up the rest from reference TRBV2 and TRBJ1-5 gives the full variable domain: EPEVTQTPSHQVTQMGQEVILRCVPISNHLYFYWYRQILGQKVEFLVSFYNNEISEKSEIFDDQFSVERPDGSNFTLKIRSTKLEDSAMYFCASSDSPWGVSAQHFGDGTRLSIL.

The chain recombines TRBV10-2 with TRBJ2-7; 11 bases align to TRBD2. CDR3 length equals 14 residues. V trimming: 4 bases; J trimming: 6 bases; junction bases outside the gene matches: 5. Germline V lookup: CDR1 WSHSY, CDR2 SAAADI. The CDR3 DNA follows: TGCGCCAGCAGTGTAACTAGCGGGAGAGGCGAGCAGTACGTC. Translation gives CASSVTSGRGEQYV.

The V call is TRBV5-1, the J call TRBJ1-1; D may be TRBD1 (6 bases). The V end was cut by 0 bases, the J end by 0 bases, with 9 bases between. This CDR3 has 15 amino acids. The germline gives CDR1 SGHRS, CDR2 YFSETQ. The CDR3 bases are TGCGCCAGCAGCTTGGAAGGGGACATGAACACTGAAGCTTTCTTT. It translates to CASSLEGDMNTEAFF.

The CDR3 loop is CASSENGLMGPTELFF. CDR3 bases: TGTGCCAGCAGTGAAAATGGGCTAATGGGCCCTACGGAGCTGTTTTTT. The rearrangement joins TRBV6-1 to TRBJ2-2; D unresolved. With 2 bases removed from V and 10 bases from J, the gap between germline ends came to 20 bases. CDR1 and CDR2 (germline): MNHNS, SASEGT. This CDR3 contains 16 residues.

This clone has just a few counts. The CDR3 is CAVYSGANVLTF. The CDR3 region has the DNA TGTGCCGTTTACTCTGGGGCCAACGTCCTGACTTTC. The genes are TRBV19 and TRBJ2-6; no clear D. Germline V CDR1 and CDR2: LNHDA, SQIVND (reference sequence). This CDR3 comprises 12 residues. V lost 11 bases, J lost 0 bases, and 5 bases lay in between.

CDR3 coding DNA: TGTGCCAGCAGTACCGGGCAGGGCCTTAATGGCTACACCTTC. Its protein product is CASSTGQGLNGYTF. The V gene is TRBV6-5, the J gene TRBJ1-2, with D tentatively TRBD1 (5 bases). V was clipped by 5 bases and J by 6 bases, with 16 bases between them. Germline V CDR1 and CDR2: MNHEY, SVGAGI. This CDR3 is built from 14 residues.

V usage is TRBV9 and J usage is TRBJ1-2, with D tentatively TRBD1 (5 bases). Germline values: CDR1 SGDLS, CDR2 YYNGEE. Deletions cut 3 bases from V and 4 bases from J, with 13 bases between. The CDR3 has 14 amino acids. The CDR3 region has the DNA TGTGCCAGCAGCGCGGGGGAGATGGGCTATGGCTACACCTTC. This sequence encodes CASSAGEMGYGYTF.

The CDR3: CASIPLGSSQETQYF. Here the CDR3 DNA reads TGTGCCAGCATCCCACTGGGCAGTTCACAAGAGACCCAGTACTTC. The chain joins TRBV27 to TRBJ2-5; D unclear. Trimming pared 7 bases from V and 2 bases from J, leaving 17 bases between. Germline lookup yields CDR1 MNHEY and CDR2 SMNVEV (reference sequence). This CDR3 is built from 15 residues.

As to this clone: This sample includes further DNA sequences coding for the same CDR3. This sequence joins TRBV12-5 and TRBJ2-3, with 7 positions matching TRBD2. V gave up 0 bases and J gave up 2 bases; unmatched junction bases: 5. The CDR3 is made up of 16 amino acids. CDR1 is LGHNT and CDR2 is FRNRAP in the germline V gene. The CDR3 DNA sequence: TGTGCTAGTGGTTTGGTGTCTAGCGGCGACACAGATACGCAGTATTTT. It specifies CASGLVSSGDTDTQYF.